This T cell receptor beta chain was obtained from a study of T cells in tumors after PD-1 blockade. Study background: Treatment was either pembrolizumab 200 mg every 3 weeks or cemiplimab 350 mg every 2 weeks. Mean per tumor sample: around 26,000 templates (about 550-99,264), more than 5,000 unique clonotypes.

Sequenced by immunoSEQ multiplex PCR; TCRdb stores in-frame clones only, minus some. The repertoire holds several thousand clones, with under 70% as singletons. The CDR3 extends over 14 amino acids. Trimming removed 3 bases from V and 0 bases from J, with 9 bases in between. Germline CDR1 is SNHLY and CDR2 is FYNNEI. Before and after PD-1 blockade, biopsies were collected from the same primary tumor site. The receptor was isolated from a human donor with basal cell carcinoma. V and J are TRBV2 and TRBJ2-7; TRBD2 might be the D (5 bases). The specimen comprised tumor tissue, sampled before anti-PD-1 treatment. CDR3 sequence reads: CASSERRSSYEQYF. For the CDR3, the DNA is TGTGCCAGCAGTGAGAGGAGGAGCTCCTACGAGCAGTACTTC.